This entry features one T cell receptor beta chain sequence. The antigen remains undetermined. The CDR3 contains 15 residues. Germline CDR1 LGHDT, CDR2 YNNKEL (reference sequence). Unmatched junction bases numbered 7, after V lost 4 bases and J lost 7 bases. For the second PCR, which ran for roughly 6 to 12 cycles, a sample-barcoded 5' primer and a J-beta primer mix were used. Every molecule of cDNA carried a tag from a template-switch adaptor with 12 random nucleotides. TCRdb called the 5' RACE reads again in MiXCR, with one record for every CDR3 protein. Of approximately 810,000 distinct CDR3 sequences listed, roughly 26% are singletons. This entry is derived from a study of blood T cells in healthy people across ages. Points from the study as a whole: Unsorted PBMC input precluded a conclusive naive versus antigen-experienced comparison. The percentage of naive T cells correlated strongly with TCR beta diversity.

This rearrangement joins TRBV3-1 to TRBJ1-4; 9 bases fit TRBD1. Sequencing used blood. This TCR was recovered from a woman over 75 in good health. The DNA of the CDR3 is TGTGCCAGCAGCCCCACAGGGGGCGCCGGTGAAAAACTGTTTTTT. This encodes CASSPTGGAGEKLFF.